This T cell receptor (beta chain) was sequenced in a study of cytotoxic CD8 clonotypes in ibrutinib-treated CLL. Study-level information: Results showed about 25 partial and 2 complete responses; following median around 68 months, about 15 remained remitted, approximately 12 advanced. Productive templates averaged about 230,000 per sample, and productive rearrangements 90,000 to 100,000.

Concerning this clone: The antigen is not known.

The repertoire was sequenced with immunoSEQ multiplex PCR; TCRdb's copy has only in-frame clones and lacks some. The sample consists of 110,000 to 150,000 clones, 76% of them appearing once. This CDR3 is built from 15 residues. V trimming: 7 bases; J trimming: 4 bases; junction bases outside the gene matches: 7. Germline CDR1 and CDR2: ENHRY and SYGVKD. General study findings and limits: Starting clonality was above that of age-matched healthy donors and tracked circulating CD8+ T-cell counts.

This TCR came from a human donor with chronic lymphocytic leukemia. The material sequenced was PBMCs, taken after 24 months of ibrutinib treatment. The chain recombines TRBV10-3 with TRBJ2-2, with 9 bases that match TRBD2. CDR3 in DNA: TGTGCCATCACCGATGGACTAGCGCCCACCGGGGAGCTGTTTTTT. Residues: CAITDGLAPTGELFF.